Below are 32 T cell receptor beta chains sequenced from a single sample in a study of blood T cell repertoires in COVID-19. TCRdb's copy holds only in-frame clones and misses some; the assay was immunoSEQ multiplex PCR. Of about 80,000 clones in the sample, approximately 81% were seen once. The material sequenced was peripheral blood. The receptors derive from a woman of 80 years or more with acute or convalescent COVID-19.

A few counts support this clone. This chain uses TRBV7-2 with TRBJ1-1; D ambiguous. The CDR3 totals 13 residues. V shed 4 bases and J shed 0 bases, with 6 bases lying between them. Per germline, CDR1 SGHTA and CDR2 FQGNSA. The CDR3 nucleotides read TGTGCCAGCAGCTCATACTTGAACACTGAAGCTTTCTTT. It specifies CASSSYLNTEAFF.

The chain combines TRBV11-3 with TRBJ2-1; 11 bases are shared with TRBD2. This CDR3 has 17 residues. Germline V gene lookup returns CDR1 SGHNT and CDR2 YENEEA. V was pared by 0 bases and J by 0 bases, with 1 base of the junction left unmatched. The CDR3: CASSLETSGGSYNEQFF. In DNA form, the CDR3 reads TGTGCCAGCAGCTTAGAAACTAGCGGGGGCTCCTACAATGAGCAGTTCTTC.

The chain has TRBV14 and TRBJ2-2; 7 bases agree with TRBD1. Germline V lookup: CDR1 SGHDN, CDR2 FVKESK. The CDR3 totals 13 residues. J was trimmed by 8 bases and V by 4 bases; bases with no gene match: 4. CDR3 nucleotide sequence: TGTGCCAGCAGCCGGGACAGAACGGGGGAGCTGTTTTTT. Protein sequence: CASSRDRTGELFF.

The CDR3 region has the DNA TGCGCCAGCAGTGAGCAGGACAGGGGACGATCCGAGCAGTACTTC. Protein: CASSEQDRGRSEQYF. The V call is TRBV10-2, the J call TRBJ2-7; 9 bases align to TRBD1. CDR1 is WSHSY and CDR2 is SAAADI in the germline V gene. CDR3 size: 15 residues. V was clipped by 2 bases and J by 6 bases; unmatched bases: 8.

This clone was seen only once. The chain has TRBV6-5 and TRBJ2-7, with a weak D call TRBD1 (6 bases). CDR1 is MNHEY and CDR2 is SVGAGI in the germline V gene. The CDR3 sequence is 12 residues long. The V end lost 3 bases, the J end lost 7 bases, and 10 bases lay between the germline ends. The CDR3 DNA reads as TGTGCCAGCAGTTATGAAAGGGGGGAGCAGTACTTC. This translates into CASSYERGEQYF.

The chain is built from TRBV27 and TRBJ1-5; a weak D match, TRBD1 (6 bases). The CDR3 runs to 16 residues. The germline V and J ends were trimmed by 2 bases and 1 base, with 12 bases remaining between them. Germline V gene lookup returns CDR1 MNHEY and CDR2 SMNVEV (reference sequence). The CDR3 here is CASSLSSRGSNQPQHF. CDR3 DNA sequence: TGTGCCAGCAGTTTAAGTAGCAGGGGAAGCAATCAGCCCCAGCATTTT.

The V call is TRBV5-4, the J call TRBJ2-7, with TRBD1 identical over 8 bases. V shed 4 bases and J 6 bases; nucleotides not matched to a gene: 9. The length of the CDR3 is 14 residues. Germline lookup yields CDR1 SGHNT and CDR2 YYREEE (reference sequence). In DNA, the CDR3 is TGTGCCAGCAGCCACCCGACAGGGGTTAGCGAGCAGTACTTC. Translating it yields CASSHPTGVSEQYF.

The CDR3 DNA reads as TGCGCCAGCAGCTTTCAGGGGGCTTTTGACGAGCAGTACTTC. Translating gives CASSFQGAFDEQYF. The rearrangement links TRBV5-1 to TRBJ2-7; 8 positions match TRBD1. CDR3 length: 14 residues. J lost 5 bases, V lost 2 bases, and 6 bases had no gene match. Germline CDR1 SGHRS, CDR2 YFSETQ. Looking up the rest from reference TRBV5-1 and TRBJ2-7 gives the full variable domain: KAGVTQTPRYLIKTRGQQVTLSCSPISGHRSVSWYQQTPGQGLQFLFEYFSETQRNKGNFPGRFSGRQFSNSRSEMNVSTLELGDSALYLCASSFQGAFDEQYFGPGTRLTVT.

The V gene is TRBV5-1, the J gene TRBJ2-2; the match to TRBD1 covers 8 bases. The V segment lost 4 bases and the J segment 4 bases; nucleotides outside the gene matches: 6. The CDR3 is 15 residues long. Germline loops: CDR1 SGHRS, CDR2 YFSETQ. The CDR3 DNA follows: TGCGCCAGCAGCCCAGGGACAGGCTCCACCGGGGAGCTGTTTTTT. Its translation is CASSPGTGSTGELFF. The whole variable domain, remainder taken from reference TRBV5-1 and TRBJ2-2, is KAGVTQTPRYLIKTRGQQVTLSCSPISGHRSVSWYQQTPGQGLQFLFEYFSETQRNKGNFPGRFSGRQFSNSRSEMNVSTLELGDSALYLCASSPGTGSTGELFFGEGSRLTVL.

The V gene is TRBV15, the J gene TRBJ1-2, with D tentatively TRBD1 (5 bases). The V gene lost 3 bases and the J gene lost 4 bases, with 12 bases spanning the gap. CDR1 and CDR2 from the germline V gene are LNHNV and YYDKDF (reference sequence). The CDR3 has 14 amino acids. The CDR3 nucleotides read TGTGCCACCAGCAGGCCCGACAGAAGCTATGGCTACACCTTC. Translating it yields CATSRPDRSYGYTF.

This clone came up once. The CDR3 nucleotides are TGTGCCATCAGTGATCGACAGGGAGGTGGCTACACCTTC. This translates into CAISDRQGGGYTF. The chain employs TRBV10-3 and TRBJ1-2; 7 nucleotides line up with TRBD1. The V segment lost 3 bases and the J segment 7 bases; nucleotides outside the gene matches: 5. Germline values: CDR1 ENHRY, CDR2 SYGVKD. The CDR3 is 13 amino acids.

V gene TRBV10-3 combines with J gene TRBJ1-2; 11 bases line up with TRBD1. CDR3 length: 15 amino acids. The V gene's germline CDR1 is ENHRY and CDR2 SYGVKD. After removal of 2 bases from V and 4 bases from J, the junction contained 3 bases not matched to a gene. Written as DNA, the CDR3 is TGTGCCATCAGTGAGCCCGGACAGGGGGCCTATGGCTACACCTTC. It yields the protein CAISEPGQGAYGYTF.

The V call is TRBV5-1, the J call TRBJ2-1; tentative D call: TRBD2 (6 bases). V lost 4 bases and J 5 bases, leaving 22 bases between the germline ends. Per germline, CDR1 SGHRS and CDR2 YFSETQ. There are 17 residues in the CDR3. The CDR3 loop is CASSPGILRTINNEQFF. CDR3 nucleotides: TGCGCCAGCAGCCCGGGTATCCTGAGGACTATTAACAATGAGCAGTTCTTC.

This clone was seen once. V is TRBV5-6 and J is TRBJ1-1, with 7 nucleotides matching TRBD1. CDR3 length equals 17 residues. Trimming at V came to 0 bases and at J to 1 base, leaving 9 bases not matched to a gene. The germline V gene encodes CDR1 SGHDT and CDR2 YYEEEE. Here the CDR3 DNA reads TGTGCCAGCAGCTTGGGTTCCAGGGGGGTACCGAACACTGAAGCTTTCTTT. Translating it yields CASSLGSRGVPNTEAFF.

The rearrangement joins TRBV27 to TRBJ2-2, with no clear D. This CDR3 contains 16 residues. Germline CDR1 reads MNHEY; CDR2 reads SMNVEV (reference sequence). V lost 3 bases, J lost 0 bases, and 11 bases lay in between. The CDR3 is CASSFLSFSNTGELFF. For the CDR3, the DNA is TGTGCCAGCAGTTTCCTGAGTTTTTCGAACACCGGGGAGCTGTTTTTT.

DNA of the CDR3: TGCGCCAGCAGTGAAGGGGCAGGCTCCTACAATGAGCAGTTCTTC. It specifies CASSEGAGSYNEQFF. V usage is TRBV10-1 and J usage is TRBJ2-1; TRBD1 might be the D (5 bases). V shed 3 bases and J shed 0 bases, with 9 bases lying between them. Germline values: CDR1 WNHNN, CDR2 SYGVQD (reference sequence). The CDR3 spans 15 residues.

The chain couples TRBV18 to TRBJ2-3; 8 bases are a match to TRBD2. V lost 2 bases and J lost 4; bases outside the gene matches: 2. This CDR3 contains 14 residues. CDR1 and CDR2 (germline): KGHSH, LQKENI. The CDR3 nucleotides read TGTGCCAGCTCACCATTAGCGGGGCCAGATACGCAGTATTTT. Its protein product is CASSPLAGPDTQYF.

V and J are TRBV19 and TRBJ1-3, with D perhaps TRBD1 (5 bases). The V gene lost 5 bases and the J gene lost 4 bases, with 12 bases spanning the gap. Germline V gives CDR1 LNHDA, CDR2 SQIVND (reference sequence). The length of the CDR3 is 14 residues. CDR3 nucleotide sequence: TGTGCCAGTAGTGAGAGACAGCTAGGAAACACCATATATTTT. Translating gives CASSERQLGNTIYF.

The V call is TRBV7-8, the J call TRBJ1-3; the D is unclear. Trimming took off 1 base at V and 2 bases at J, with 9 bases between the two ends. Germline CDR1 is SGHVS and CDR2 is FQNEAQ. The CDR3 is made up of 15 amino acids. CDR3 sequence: CASSLVSGTGNTIYF. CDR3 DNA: TGTGCCAGCAGCTTAGTCTCAGGAACTGGAAACACCATATATTTT. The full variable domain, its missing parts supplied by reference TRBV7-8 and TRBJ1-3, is GAGVSQSPRYKVAKRGQDVALRCDPISGHVSLFWYQQALGQGPEFLTYFQNEAQLDKSGLPSDRFFAERPEGSVSTLKIQRTQQEDSAVYLCASSLVSGTGNTIYFGEGSWLTVV.

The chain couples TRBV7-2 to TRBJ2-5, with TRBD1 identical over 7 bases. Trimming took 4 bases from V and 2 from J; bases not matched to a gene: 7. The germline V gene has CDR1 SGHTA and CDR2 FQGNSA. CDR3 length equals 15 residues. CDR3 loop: CASSSRRGQQETQYF. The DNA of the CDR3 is TGTGCCAGCAGCTCCCGCAGGGGACAGCAAGAGACCCAGTACTTC.

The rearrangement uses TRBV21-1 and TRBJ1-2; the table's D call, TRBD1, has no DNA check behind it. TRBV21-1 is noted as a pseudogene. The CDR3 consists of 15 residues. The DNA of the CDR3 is TGTGCCAGCAGCACCTGGGACAGGGGCGGCTATGGCTACACCTTC. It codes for CASSTWDRGGYGYTF.

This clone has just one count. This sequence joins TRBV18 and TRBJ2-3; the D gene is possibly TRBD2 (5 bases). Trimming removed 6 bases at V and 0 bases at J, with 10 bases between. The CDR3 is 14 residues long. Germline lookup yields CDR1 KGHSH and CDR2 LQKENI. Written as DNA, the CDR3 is TGTGCCAGCTCGGACTGGGATAGCACAGATACGCAGTATTTT. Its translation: CASSDWDSTDTQYF.

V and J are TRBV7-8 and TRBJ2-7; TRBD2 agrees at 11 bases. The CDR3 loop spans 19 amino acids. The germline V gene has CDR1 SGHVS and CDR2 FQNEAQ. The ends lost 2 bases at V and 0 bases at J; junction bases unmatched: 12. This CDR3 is CASSLNMASGGLLSYEQYF. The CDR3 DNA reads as TGTGCCAGCAGCTTAAATATGGCTAGCGGGGGGCTACTCTCCTACGAGCAGTACTTC.

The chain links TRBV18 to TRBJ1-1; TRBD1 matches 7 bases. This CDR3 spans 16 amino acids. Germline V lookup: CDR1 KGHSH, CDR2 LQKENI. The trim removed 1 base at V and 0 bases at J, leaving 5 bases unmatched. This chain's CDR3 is CASSPQPGQLNTEAFF. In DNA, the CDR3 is TGTGCCAGCTCACCACAGCCGGGACAGTTGAACACTGAAGCTTTCTTT.

In DNA form, the CDR3 reads TGTGCCAACTCGATTGACATTAACTATGGCTACACCTTC. Translating it yields CANSIDINYGYTF. The chain has TRBV2 and TRBJ1-2, with D unclear. Trimming left V 10 bases short and J 1 base short, with 13 bases between. The length of the CDR3 is 13 residues. Germline V lookup: CDR1 SNHLY, CDR2 FYNNEI.

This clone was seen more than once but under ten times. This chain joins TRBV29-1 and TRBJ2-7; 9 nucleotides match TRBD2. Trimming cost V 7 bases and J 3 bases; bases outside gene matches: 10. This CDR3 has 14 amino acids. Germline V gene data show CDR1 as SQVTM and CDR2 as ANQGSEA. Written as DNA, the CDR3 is TGCAGCGCCCTGGCGGGAGGGGGGCTCTACGAGCAGTACTTC. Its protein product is CSALAGGGLYEQYF.

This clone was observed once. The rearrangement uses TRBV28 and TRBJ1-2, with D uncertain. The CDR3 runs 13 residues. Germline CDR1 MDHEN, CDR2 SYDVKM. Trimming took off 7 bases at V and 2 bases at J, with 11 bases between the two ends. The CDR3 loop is CASTAVPNYGYTF. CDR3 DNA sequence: TGTGCCAGCACCGCGGTTCCCAACTATGGCTACACCTTC.

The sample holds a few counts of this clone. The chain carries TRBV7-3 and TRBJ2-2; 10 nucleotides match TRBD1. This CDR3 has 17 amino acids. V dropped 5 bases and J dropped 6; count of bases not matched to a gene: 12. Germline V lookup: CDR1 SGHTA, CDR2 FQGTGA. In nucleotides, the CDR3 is TGTGCCAGCAGCCTGATGCGGACAGGGGGAAGTCCCGGGGAGCTGTTTTTT. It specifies CASSLMRTGGSPGELFF. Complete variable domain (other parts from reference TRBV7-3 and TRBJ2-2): GAGVSQTPSNKVTEKGKYVELRCDPISGHTALYWYRQSLGQGPEFLIYFQGTGAADDSGLPNDRFFAVRPEGSVSTLKIQRTERGDSAVYLCASSLMRTGGSPGELFFGEGSRLTVL.

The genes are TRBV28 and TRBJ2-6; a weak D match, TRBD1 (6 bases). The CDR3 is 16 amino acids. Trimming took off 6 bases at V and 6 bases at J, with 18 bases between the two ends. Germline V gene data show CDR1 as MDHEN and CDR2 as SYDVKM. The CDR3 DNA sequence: TGTGCCAGCAGCCCTCTCCGCTTGGGACAGGCCAACGTCCTGACTTTC. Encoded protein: CASSPLRLGQANVLTF. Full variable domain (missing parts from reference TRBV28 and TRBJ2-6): DVKVTQSSRYLVKRTGEKVFLECVQDMDHENMFWYRQDPGLGLRLIYFSYDVKMKEKGDIPEGYSVSREKKERFSLILESASTNQTSMYLCASSPLRLGQANVLTFGAGSRLTVL.

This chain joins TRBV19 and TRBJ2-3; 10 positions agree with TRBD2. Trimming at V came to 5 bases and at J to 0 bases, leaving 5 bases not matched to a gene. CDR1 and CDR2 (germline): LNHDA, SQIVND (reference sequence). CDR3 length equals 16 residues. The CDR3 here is CASSLLAGYSTDTQYF. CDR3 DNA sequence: TGTGCCAGTAGTCTACTAGCGGGGTATAGCACAGATACGCAGTATTTT.

The CDR3 nucleotides read TGTGCCAGCAGCTTAGCCCCGTGGGCAGAAGAGACCCAGTACTTC. Translated: CASSLAPWAEETQYF. The chain is built from TRBV7-8 and TRBJ2-5; D uncertain. Per germline, CDR1 SGHVS and CDR2 FQNEAQ. This CDR3 spans 15 amino acids. V dropped 0 bases and J dropped 3 bases, with 11 bases sitting between them.

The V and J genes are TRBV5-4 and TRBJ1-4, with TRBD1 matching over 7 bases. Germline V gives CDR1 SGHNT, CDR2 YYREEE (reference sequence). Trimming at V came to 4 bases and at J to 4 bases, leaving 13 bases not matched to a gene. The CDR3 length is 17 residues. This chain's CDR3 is CASSTPPGTVFNEKLFF. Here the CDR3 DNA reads TGTGCCAGCAGCACACCCCCCGGGACAGTTTTTAATGAAAAACTGTTTTTT.